The entry below gives a single TCR beta chain sequence along with its context. Its antigen is still unknown. This sample is part of a study of a mutant IDH1 vaccine in newly diagnosed glioma. For the study at large: Treatment recipients were around 62% male and around 40% female, and their mean age was about 40 years. Patients arrived already treated with radiotherapy, temozolomide, or both, most having had both. Study-level points and caveats: Evidence of vaccine-induced immune responses was documented in 85% to 95% of patients.

The table came from immunoSEQ multiplex PCR; TCRdb's copy has only in-frame clones and leaves some out. Found here are 85,000 to 100,000 clones, over 75% of them singletons; the top ten hold 6% to 8%. The time point was: baseline, week 1 (first vaccination visit). Treatment described: pre-vaccination baseline after standard-of-care therapy. Donors had new WHO grade 3 or 4 IDH1-mutant, ATRX-lost astrocytomas. This CDR3 is 15 amino acids long. In germline, CDR1 is SGHNT, CDR2 YENEEA. J gave up 6 bases and V 5 bases, and 6 bases lay outside the gene matches. This TCR was sampled from a middle-aged man with glioma. The specimen was PBMCs, collected from a glioma patient treated with radiotherapy, temozolomide or both. The chain links TRBV11-3 to TRBJ2-3; TRBD2 matches at 12 bases. The CDR3 loop reads CASSLGTSGHDTQYF. Here the CDR3 DNA reads TGTGCCAGCAGCCTCGGGACTAGCGGGCACGATACGCAGTATTTT. The full variable domain, rest sourced from reference TRBV11-3 and TRBJ2-3, is EAGVVQSPRYKIIEKKQPVAFWCNPISGHNTLYWYLQNLGQGPELLIRYENEEAVDDSQLPKDRFSAERLKGVDSTLKIQPAELGDSAVYLCASSLGTSGHDTQYFGPGTRLTVL.